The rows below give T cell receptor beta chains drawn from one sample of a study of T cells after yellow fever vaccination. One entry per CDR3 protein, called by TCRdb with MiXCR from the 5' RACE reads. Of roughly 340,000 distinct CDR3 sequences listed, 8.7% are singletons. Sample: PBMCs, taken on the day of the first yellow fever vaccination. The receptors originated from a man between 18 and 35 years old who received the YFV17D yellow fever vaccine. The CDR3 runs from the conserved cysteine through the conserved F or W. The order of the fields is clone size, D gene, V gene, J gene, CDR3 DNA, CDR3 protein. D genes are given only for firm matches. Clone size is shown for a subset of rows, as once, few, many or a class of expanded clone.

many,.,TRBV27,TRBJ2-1,TGTGCCAGCAGTCGAGGTAGCACGATCAATGAGCAGTTCTTC,CASSRGSTINEQFF
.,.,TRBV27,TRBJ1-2,TGTGCCAGCAGTTTATCCAAGGGCCAGGCCGACGCGGGGACCTTC,CASSLSKGQADAGTF
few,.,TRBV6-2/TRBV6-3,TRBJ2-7,TGTGCCAGCAGTTACTGGCCCAGCTCCTACGAGCAGTACTTC,CASSYWPSSYEQYF
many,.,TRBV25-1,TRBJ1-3,TGTGCCAGCAGTGAATCCCAGGGCCCAGTTTTTGACACCATATATTTT,CASSESQGPVFDTIYF
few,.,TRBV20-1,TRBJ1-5,TGCAGTGCTAGAGATTTACAGGGCCGGTTGCCCCAGCATTTT,CSARDLQGRLPQHF
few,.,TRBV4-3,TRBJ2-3,TGCGCCAGCAGCCAAGAATGGCTACAGGGCTCAGATACGCAGTATTTT,CASSQEWLQGSDTQYF
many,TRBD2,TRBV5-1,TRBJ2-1,TGCGCCAGCAGCACCATAAGGCAGCGGGGGGGCGTCGATGAGCAGTTCTTC,CASSTIRQRGGVDEQFF
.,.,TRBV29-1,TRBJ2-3,TGCAGCGCGATTGTGGGGTACGCGCAGTATTTT,CSAIVGYAQYF
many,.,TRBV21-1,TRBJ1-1,TGTGCCAGCAGCAAAAGGGGGTGGCAGACTGAAGCTTTCTTT,CASSKRGWQTEAFF
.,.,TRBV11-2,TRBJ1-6,TGTGCCAGCAGCTTAGGTTCGGCAGGGGTCCTCGATTCACCCCTCCACTTT,CASSLGSAGVLDSPLHF
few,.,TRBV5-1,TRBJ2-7,TGCGCCAGCAGCACGACTAGTCACGAGCAGTACTTC,CASSTTSHEQYF
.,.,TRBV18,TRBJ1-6,TGTGCCAGCTCACCGAACCCAGGGGCTAATTCACCCCTCCACTTT,CASSPNPGANSPLHF
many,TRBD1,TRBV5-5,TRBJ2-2,TGTGCCAGCAGCTTGGCTGGACAGGCCAGAACCGGGGAGCTGTTTTTT,CASSLAGQARTGELFF
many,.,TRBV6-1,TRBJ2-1,TGTGCCAGCAGTCTCAGGCCCTACAATGAGCAGTTCTTC,CASSLRPYNEQFF
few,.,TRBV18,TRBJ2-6,TGTGCCAGCTCACCATTAGACAGTTACTCTGGGGCCAACGTCCTGACTTTC,CASSPLDSYSGANVLTF
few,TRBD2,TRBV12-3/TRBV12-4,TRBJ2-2,TGTGCCAGCAGTCCCCTTCCTAGCGGGCCTCCTCGGCCCGGGGAGCTGTTTTTT,CASSPLPSGPPRPGELFF
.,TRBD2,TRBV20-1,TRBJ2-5,TGCAGTGCTAGAGATCTTACTAGCGGGGACCCAACGGAGACCCAGTACTTC,CSARDLTSGDPTETQYF
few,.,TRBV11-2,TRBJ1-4,TGTGCCAGCAGCCCGGGATCAAGCACGGGACACTTAAGACCTAATGAAAAACTGTTTTTT,CASSPGSSTGHLRPNEKLFF
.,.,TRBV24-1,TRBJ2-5,TGTGCCACCAGTGCCGGCGTCTATGGGACCCAGTACTTC,CATSAGVYGTQYF
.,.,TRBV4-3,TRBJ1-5,TGCGCCAGCAGCCAAGATTTCCCCAAAGGGGCGCCCAATCAGCCCCAGCATTTT,CASSQDFPKGAPNQPQHF
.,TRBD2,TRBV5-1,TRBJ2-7,TGCGCCAGCAGCTTGGCCGAGGCGGGGGCCTACGAGCAGTACTTC,CASSLAEAGAYEQYF
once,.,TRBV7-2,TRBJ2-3,TGTGCCAGCAGCTTAGGACCGGCCACAGATACGCAGTCTTTT,CASSLGPATDTQSF
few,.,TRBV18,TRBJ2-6,TGTGCCAGCTCACCACTTGGTGCCACCAGGGCCAACGTCCTGACTTTC,CASSPLGATRANVLTF
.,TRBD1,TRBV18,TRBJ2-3,TGTGCCAGCTCACCAGCAGGACAGGGGGCGGCAGATACGCAGTATTTT,CASSPAGQGAADTQYF
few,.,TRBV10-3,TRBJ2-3,TGTGCCATCAGGAATTACCCGACGAGCACAGATACGCAGTATTTT,CAIRNYPTSTDTQYF
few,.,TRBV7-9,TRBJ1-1,TGTGCCAGCAGCCCGACGGGCAGACCGAACACTGAAGCTTTCTTT,CASSPTGRPNTEAFF
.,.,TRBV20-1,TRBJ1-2,TGCAGTGCTAGCGTGGCAGGTCGGGGCTATGGCTACACCTTC,CSASVAGRGYGYTF
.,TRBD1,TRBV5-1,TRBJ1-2,TGCGCCAGCAGCTCTCCGGGACAGGGGGCCTATGGCTACACCTTC,CASSSPGQGAYGYTF
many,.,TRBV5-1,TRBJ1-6,TGCGCCAGCAGCATAGACGGGACAACTATTTATAATTCACCCCTCCACTTT,CASSIDGTTIYNSPLHF
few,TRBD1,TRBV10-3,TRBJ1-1,TGTGCCATCAGTGAGTTCCGGACAGGGGGGATGAACACTGAAGCTTTCTTT,CAISEFRTGGMNTEAFF
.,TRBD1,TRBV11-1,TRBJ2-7,TGTGCCAGCAGCTCGCTGACAGGGAAAAGGAACGAGCAGTACTTC,CASSSLTGKRNEQYF
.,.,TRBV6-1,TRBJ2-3,TGTGCCAGCAGTAGCACCGCTGGCACCTCCTATAGGATATCGCAGTATTTT,CASSSTAGTSYRISQYF
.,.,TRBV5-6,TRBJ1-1,TGTGCCAGCACCTCCGAGAGCGTCGGTACTGAAGCTTTCTTT,CASTSESVGTEAFF
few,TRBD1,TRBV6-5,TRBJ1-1,TGTGCCAGCAGTTACACGAGGGACAGGGGTAACACTGAAGCTTTCTTT,CASSYTRDRGNTEAFF
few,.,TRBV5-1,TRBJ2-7,TGCGCCAGCAGCTTGGCCAGGTGGGCATCGGTCGACGAGCAGTACTTC,CASSLARWASVDEQYF
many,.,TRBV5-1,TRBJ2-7,TGCGCCAGCAGCTTGGCCGCTAGCGAGCAGTACTTC,CASSLAASEQYF
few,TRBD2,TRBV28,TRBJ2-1,TGTGCCAGCAGTTTAGTCGGGACTAGGAACAATGAGCAGTTCTTC,CASSLVGTRNNEQFF
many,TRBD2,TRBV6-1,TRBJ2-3,TGTGCCAGCAGTCCACCCGGGGGGGCCCCAGATACGCAGTATTTT,CASSPPGGAPDTQYF
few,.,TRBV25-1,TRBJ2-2,TGTGCCAGCAGTGAATTAGAAGGGCCCAGGAACACCGGGGAGCTGTTTTTT,CASSELEGPRNTGELFF
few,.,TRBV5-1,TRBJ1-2,TGCGCCAGCAGCTTCGAGCTCGGGAAAGGAGGTGGCTACACCTTC,CASSFELGKGGGYTF
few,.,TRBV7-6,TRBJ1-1,TGTGCCAGCTCCTTCGCGGGGGGCATAGCTTTCTTT,CASSFAGGIAFF